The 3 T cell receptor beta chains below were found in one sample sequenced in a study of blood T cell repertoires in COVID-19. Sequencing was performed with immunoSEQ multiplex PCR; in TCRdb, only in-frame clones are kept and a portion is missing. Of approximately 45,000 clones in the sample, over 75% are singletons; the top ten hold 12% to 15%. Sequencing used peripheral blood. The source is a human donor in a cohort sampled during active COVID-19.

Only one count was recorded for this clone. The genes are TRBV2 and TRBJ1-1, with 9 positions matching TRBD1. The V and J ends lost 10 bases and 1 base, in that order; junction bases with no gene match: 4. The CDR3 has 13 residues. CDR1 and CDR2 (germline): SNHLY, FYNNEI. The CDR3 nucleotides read TGTGCCACCTCGGGACAGGGGAACACTGAAGCTTTCTTT. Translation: CATSGQGNTEAFF.

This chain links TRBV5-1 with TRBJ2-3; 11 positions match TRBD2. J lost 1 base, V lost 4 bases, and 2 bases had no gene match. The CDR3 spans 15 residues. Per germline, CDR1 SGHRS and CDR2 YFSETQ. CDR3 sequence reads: CASSVTSGGTDTQYF. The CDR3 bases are TGCGCCAGCAGCGTGACTAGCGGGGGCACAGATACGCAGTATTTT. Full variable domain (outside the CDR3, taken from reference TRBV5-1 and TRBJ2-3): KAGVTQTPRYLIKTRGQQVTLSCSPISGHRSVSWYQQTPGQGLQFLFEYFSETQRNKGNFPGRFSGRQFSNSRSEMNVSTLELGDSALYLCASSVTSGGTDTQYFGPGTRLTVL.

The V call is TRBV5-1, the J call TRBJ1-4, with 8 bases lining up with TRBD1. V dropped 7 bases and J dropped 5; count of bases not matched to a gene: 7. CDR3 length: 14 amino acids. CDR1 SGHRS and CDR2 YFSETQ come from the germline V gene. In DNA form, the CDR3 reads TGCGCCAGCGGCCGAGGACAGGGCAATGAAAAACTGTTTTTT. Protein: CASGRGQGNEKLFF.